The T cell receptor beta chain described here comes from a study of cytomegalovirus exposure and HLA in healthy donors. General study points: Data from an earlier analysis indicated that most TCR beta V segments were productive either about 87% or about 30% of the time. A link between a missense DCLRE1C variant and TCR beta V- and J-gene trimming emerged from a later analysis. TCR beta sequences numbering 15,000 to 20,000 were associated with HLA alleles at 0.05 false discovery rate in a later analysis. Cytomegalovirus association was listed for 170 or so TCR beta chains.

In the PCR, 60 Vbeta and 13 Jbeta primers were used. TCRdb's table, derived via immunoSEQ multiplex PCR, lists solely in-frame clones and lacks some. Seen here are about 140,000 clones, approximately 84% observed once, and the top ten hold 1.9%. The CDR3 extends over 16 amino acids. V lost 8 bases and J lost 4; bases outside the gene matches: 12. The germline V gene encodes CDR1 SGHVS and CDR2 FNYEAQ. In regard to this clone: The target antigen is unknown.

This clonotype was sampled from a woman aged 40-49 years in good health and CMV-seronegative. The sequencing input was PBMCs. The V and J genes are TRBV7-6 and TRBJ1-5; TRBD1 agrees at 9 bases. The CDR3 loop is CASSLQGAADNQPQHF. Written as DNA, the CDR3 is TGTGCCAGCTCGTTACAGGGGGCCGCCGATAATCAGCCCCAGCATTTT.